This T cell receptor (beta chain) appears in the sequencing data of a study of HIV-infected patients and healthy controls. cDNA was made from 500 ng RNA using alpha and beta constant primers. Alpha and beta chain libraries were made separately by chain-specific third strand synthesis with multiplexing indices. TCRdb reanalysed the 5' RACE reads using MiXCR and keeps one entry per CDR3 protein. The table has some 19,000 distinct CDR3 sequences, approximately 9% seen once. This clonotype was recorded at least ten times. No cell fractionation was done, so the repertoire covers all unsorted peripheral blood T cells. This CDR3 region has 15 residues. Germline values: CDR1 MGHRA, CDR2 YSYEKL. Between the trimmed V and J ends, which lost 0 bases and 2 bases, there was a span of 10 bases.

This chain uses TRBV4-1 with TRBJ2-5; possible D gene TRBD1, 6 bases. The clonotype comes from an adult in good health. Sample: blood. Written as DNA, the CDR3 is TGCGCCAGCAGCCAAGATTGGGGGCTACAAGAGACCCAGTACTTC. Residues: CASSQDWGLQETQYF.